This T cell receptor (beta chain) came from a study of molecular identifiers for immune sequencing clone quantification. Study-wide context: Replicates involved a five-way split of RNA from around 20,000 or 99,000 naive CD8 cells, with sequencing of four.

Previously described methods and listed TCR primers were employed for the bulk TCR libraries. Via MiXCR, TCRdb re-called the PCR reads, giving one row per CDR3 protein. The sample holds under 650,000 distinct CDR3 sequences, less than 20% seen once. This clonotype was recorded many times. This CDR3 has 14 residues. Germline loops: CDR1 SEHNR, CDR2 FQNEAQ (reference sequence). V dropped 1 base and J dropped 6 bases, with 9 bases sitting between them. What was sequenced was naive CD8+ T cells from blood, with Jurkat cell RNA spiked in. Subset reported: FACS-sorted CD8+CD4-CCR7+CD45RA+ naive T cells. The V call is TRBV7-9, the J call TRBJ1-4; tentative D call: TRBD1 (5 bases). The sequence was obtained from a human donor in good health. Some libraries in this study had Jurkat cell RNA spiked in. CDR3 protein: CASSLVGRDEKLFF. The CDR3 nucleotides read TGTGCCAGCAGCTTAGTGGGCAGGGATGAAAAACTGTTTTTT.